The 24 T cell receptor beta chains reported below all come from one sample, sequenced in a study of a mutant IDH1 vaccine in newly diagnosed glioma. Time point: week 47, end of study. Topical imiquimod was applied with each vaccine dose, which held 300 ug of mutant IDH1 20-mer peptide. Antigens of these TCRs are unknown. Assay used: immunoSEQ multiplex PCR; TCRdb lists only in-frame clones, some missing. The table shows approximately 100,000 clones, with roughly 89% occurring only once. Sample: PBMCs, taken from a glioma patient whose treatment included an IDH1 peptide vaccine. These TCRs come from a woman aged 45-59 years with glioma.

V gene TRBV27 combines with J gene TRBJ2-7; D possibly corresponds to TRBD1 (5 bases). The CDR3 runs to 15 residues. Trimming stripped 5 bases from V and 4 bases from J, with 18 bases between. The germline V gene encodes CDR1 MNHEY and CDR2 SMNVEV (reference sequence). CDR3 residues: CASSLKPGIWYEQYF. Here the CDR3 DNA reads TGTGCCAGCAGTCTGAAACCAGGGATATGGTACGAGCAGTACTTC.

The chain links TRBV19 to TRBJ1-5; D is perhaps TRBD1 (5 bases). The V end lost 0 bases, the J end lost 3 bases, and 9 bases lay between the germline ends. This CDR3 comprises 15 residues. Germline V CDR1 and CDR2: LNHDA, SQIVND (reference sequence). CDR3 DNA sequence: TGTGCCAGTAGTATAGAGGGACGGCTCAATCAGCCCCAGCATTTT. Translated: CASSIEGRLNQPQHF. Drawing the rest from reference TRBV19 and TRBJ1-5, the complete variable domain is DGGITQSPKYLFRKEGQNVTLSCEQNLNHDAMYWYRQDPGQGLRLIYYSQIVNDFQKGDIAEGYSVSREKKESFPLTVTSAQKNPTAFYLCASSIEGRLNQPQHFGDGTRLSIL.

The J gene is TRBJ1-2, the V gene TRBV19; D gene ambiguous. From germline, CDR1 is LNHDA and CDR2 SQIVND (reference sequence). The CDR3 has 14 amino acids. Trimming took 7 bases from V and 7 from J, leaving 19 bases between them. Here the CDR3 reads CASISADLTIGYTF. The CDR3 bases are TGTGCCAGTATTTCGGCCGATCTAACAATTGGCTACACCTTC.

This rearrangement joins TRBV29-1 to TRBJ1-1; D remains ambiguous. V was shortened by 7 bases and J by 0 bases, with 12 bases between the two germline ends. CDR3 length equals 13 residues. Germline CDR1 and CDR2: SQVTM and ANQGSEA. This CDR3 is CSAGGLLNTEAFF. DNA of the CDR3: TGCAGCGCCGGAGGACTGCTGAACACTGAAGCTTTCTTT.

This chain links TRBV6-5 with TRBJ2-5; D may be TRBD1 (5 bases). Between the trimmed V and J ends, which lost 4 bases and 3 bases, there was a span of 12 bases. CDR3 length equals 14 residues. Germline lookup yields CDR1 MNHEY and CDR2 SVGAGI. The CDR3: CASSSWTLKETQYF. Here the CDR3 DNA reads TGTGCCAGCAGTTCCTGGACATTGAAAGAGACCCAGTACTTC.

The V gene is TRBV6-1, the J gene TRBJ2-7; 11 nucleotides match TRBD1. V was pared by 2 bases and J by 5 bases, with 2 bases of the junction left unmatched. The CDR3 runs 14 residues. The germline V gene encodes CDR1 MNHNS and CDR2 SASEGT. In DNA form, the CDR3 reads TGTGCCAGCAGTGAATGGGACAGGGGGAACGAGCAGTACTTC. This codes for CASSEWDRGNEQYF.

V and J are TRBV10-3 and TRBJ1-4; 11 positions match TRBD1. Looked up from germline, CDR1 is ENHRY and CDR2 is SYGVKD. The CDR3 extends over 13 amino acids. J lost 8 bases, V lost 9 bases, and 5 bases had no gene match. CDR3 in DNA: TGTGCCATTGGACAGGGGGCCGGGGAAAAACTGTTTTTT. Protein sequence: CAIGQGAGEKLFF.

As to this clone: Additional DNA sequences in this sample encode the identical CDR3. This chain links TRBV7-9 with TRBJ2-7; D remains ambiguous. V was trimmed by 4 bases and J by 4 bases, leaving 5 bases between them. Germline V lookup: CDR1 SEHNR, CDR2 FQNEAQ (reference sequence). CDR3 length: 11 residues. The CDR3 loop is CASSSIYEQYF. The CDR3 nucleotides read TGTGCCAGCAGCTCCATTTACGAGCAGTACTTC.

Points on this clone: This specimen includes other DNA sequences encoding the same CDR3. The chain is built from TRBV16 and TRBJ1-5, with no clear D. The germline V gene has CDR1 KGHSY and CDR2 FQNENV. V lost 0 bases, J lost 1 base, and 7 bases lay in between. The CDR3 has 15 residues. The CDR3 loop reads CASSQSGQSNQPQHF. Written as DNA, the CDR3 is TGTGCCAGCAGCCAATCCGGGCAGAGCAATCAGCCCCAGCATTTT.

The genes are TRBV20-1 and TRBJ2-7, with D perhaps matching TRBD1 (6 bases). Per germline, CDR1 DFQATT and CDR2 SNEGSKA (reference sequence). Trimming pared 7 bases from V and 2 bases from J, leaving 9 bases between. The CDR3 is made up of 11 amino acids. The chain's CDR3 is CSVRGTYEQYF. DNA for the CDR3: TGCAGTGTCAGGGGAACCTACGAGCAGTACTTC.

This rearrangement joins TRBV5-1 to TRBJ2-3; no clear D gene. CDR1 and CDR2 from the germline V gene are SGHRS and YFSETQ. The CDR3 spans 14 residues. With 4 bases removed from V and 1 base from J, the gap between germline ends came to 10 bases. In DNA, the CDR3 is TGCGCCAGCAGCCCCAGTCAGGGCACAGATACGCAGTATTTT. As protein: CASSPSQGTDTQYF.

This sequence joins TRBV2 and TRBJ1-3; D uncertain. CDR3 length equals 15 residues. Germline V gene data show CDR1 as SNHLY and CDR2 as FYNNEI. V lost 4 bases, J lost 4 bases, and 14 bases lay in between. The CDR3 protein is CASSGRVLAGNTIYF. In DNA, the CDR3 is TGTGCCAGCAGTGGAAGAGTCTTGGCCGGAAACACCATATATTTT.

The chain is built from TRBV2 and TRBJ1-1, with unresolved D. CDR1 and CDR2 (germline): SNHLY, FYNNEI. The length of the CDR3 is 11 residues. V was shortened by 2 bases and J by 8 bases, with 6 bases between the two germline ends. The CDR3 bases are TGTGCCAGCAGTGAACAGTCAGAAGCTTTCTTT. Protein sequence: CASSEQSEAFF.

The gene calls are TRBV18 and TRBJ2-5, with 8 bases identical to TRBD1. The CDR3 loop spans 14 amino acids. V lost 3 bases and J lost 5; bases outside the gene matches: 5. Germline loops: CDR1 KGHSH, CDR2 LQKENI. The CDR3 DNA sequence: TGTGCCAGCTCACCTTATAGACAGGGGGAGACCCAGTACTTC. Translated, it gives CASSPYRQGETQYF.

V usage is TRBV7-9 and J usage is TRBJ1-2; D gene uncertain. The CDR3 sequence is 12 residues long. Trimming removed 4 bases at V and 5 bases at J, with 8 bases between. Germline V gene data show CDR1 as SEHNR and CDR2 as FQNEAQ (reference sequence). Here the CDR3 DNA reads TGTGCCAGCAGCTCGATACCGTATGGCTACACCTTC. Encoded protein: CASSSIPYGYTF.

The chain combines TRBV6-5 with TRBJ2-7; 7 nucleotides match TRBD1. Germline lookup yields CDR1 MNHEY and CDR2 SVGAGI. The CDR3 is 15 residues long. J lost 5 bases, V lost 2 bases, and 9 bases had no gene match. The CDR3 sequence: CASSYQGQSTNEQYF. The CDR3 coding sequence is TGTGCCAGCAGTTACCAGGGACAGTCCACGAACGAGCAGTACTTC.

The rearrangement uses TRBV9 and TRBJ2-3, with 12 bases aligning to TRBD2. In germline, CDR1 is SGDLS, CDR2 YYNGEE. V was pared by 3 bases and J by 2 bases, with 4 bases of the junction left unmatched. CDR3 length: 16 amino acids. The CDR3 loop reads CASSATSGRITDTQYF. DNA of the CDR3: TGTGCCAGCAGCGCCACTAGCGGGAGGATCACAGATACGCAGTATTTT. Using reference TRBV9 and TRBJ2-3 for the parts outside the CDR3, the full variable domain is DSGVTQTPKHLITATGQRVTLRCSPRSGDLSVYWYQQSLDQGLQFLIQYYNGEERAKGNILERFSAQQFPDLHSELNLSSLELGDSALYFCASSATSGRITDTQYFGPGTRLTVL.

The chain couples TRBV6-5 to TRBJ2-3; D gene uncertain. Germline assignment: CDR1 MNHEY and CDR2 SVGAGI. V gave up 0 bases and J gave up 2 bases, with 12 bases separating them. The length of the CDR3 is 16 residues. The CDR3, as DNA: TGTGCCAGCAGTTACTCGAGAGGTCCCTCCACAGATACGCAGTATTTT. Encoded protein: CASSYSRGPSTDTQYF.

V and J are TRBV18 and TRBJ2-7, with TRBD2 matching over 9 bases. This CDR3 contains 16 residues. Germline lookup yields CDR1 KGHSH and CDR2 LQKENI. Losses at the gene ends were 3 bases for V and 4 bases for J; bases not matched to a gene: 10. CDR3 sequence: CASSPIPDSGGYEQYF. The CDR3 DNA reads TGTGCCAGCTCACCGATTCCGGATAGCGGGGGTTACGAGCAGTACTTC. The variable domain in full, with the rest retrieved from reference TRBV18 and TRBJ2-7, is NAGVMQNPRHLVRRRGQEARLRCSPMKGHSHVYWYRQLPEEGLKFMVYLQKENIIDESGMPKERFSAEFPKEGPSILRIQQVVRGDSAAYFCASSPIPDSGGYEQYFGPGTRLTVT.

CDR3 DNA: TGTGCCAGTAGTTTCCACAGCACCGGGGAGCTGTTTTTT. It translates to CASSFHSTGELFF. The genes are TRBV19 and TRBJ2-2; no clear D gene. This CDR3 comprises 13 residues. V lost 5 bases and J lost 4, with 8 bases in between. The germline V gene has CDR1 LNHDA and CDR2 SQIVND (reference sequence).

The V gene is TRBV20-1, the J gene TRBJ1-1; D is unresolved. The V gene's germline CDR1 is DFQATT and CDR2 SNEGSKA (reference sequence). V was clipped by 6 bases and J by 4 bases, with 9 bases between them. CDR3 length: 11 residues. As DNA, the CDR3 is TGCAGTGCAAGGAGTAGCACTGAAGCTTTCTTT. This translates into CSARSSTEAFF.

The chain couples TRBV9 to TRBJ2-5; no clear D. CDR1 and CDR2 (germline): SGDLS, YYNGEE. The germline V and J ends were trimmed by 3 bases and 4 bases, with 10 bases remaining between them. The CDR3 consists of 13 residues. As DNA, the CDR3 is TGTGCCAGCAGCGCTAGGGTAGGAGAGACCCAGTACTTC. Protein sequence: CASSARVGETQYF.

CDR3 sequence: CASSLGLAGTYEQYF. DNA for the CDR3: TGTGCCAGCAGCTTAGGTCTAGCGGGAACATACGAGCAGTACTTC. The chain joins TRBV13 to TRBJ2-7; 9 nucleotides match TRBD2. The CDR3 is 15 residues long. From germline, CDR1 is PRHDT and CDR2 FYEKMQ (reference sequence). The V gene end was trimmed by 0 bases and the J gene end by 4 bases; junction bases not matched to a gene: 4.

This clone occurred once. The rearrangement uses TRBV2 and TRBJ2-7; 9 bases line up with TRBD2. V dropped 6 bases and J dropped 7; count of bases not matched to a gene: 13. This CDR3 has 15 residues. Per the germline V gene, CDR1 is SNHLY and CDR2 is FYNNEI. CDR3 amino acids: CASRSTSGTSGEQYF. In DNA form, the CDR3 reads TGTGCCAGCAGGTCGACTAGCGGTACCAGTGGAGAGCAGTACTTC.